This TCR beta chain was observed in a study of Tregs in tolerant kidney transplant recipients (dated by TCRdb to about 2019). In the study overall: The study applied TCRbeta sequencing to find donor-specific regulatory T cells before combined kidney and bone marrow transplantation and then followed those same cells after transplant.

The transplants used related donors along with nonmyeloablative bone marrow transplantation, and in the human trials mixed chimerism was transient. Unstimulated Tregs (CD4+CD25+CD127-), CD4+ non-Tregs (CD4+CD25-), CD4 and CD8 cells were FACS-sorted from thawed PBMCs. Patients were a few combined kidney and bone marrow transplant recipients from the ITN036ST trial, and only these trial subjects had samples available. Healthy control blood was processed to PBMCs by Ficoll density gradient and cryopreserved, and patient PBMCs were collected before and after transplant. The research as a whole found: Because the study included only a small number of patients, the results must be confirmed in larger populations and under other immunosuppression protocols. Expanding Tregs with activated donor B cells appeared to identify the most biologically relevant and donor-specific TCRbeta repertoire. For some patients the PCR primers changed over time, which made it impossible to compare the samples from those patients at the nucleotide level. Although technical replication error seemed to be minimal, the question of biological reproducibility was not addressed directly. In tolerant patients, donor-specific Tregs expanded more than Tregs overall, which suggests antigen-driven rather than nonspecific expansion.

To note about this clone: Its antigen specificity is not known. Within one base of it there is no much larger clone, and no base qualities were kept.

The germline V gene (reference sequence) supplies CDR1 SGHNT and CDR2 YYREEE. V loses 1 base, J loses 3 bases, and the germline ends lie 11 bases apart. The CDR3 runs 15 amino acids, cysteine and phenylalanine included. The read is trimmed to its CDR3 DNA, 45 bases read in frame from base 1. For TCRbeta CDR3 sequencing, genomic DNA was extracted from sorted cells using the QIAGEN DNeasy Blood and Tissue Kit. Through immunoSEQ, high-throughput TCRbeta CDR3 sequencing was done commercially, including PCR amplification with internal controls and bias correction. Per the source publication's procedure: Unique productive TCRbeta sequences were defined by CDR3 nucleotide sequence when primers matched and otherwise by CDR3 amino acid sequence together with Vbeta and Jbeta genes. As a correction for sorting error, sequences shared between sorted populations at a frequency ratio of 2:1 or less were discarded, and the remaining shared sequences were assigned to the higher population. Sequences were defined as donor-reactive when expanded at least 5-fold in CFSE-low cells versus unstimulated cells and present at a frequency of at least 0.01% in CFSE-low cells. Repertoire divergence was quantified by Jensen-Shannon divergence calculated from the top 100 TCRbeta sequences ranked by frequency. For samples with multiple sequencing runs, sorting error was corrected separately for each run before the runs were pooled. TCRdb's version of the immuneACCESS table is confined to in-frame rearrangements and falls short of the full clone set. An unresolved V gene accounts for under half of the shortfall where checked; the remainder is of unknown origin. D and trimming come from the DNA, and the V and J calls and clone size come from that table. The sample includes 81,000 or so clones, with roughly nine tenths observed a single time. The ten largest clones take up 1.5% to 2% of the sample.

Sample: CD4+ T cells from blood (PBMCs), taken 24 months after the transplant. Rearrangement joined TRBV5-4 to TRBJ2-1; TRBD2 is perhaps the D gene, given 5 matching bases. This receptor was taken from a human patient who received a combined kidney and bone marrow transplant. After transplantation, some T cells may belong to the graft donor instead of the recipient. The nucleotide sequence is TGTGCCAGCAGCTTGACGGGATCCCTCTACAATGAGCAGTTCTTC. It translates to CASSLTGSLYNEQFF.